This T cell receptor (beta chain) was captured by sequencing in a study of cytomegalovirus exposure and HLA in healthy donors. Study-wide results and caveats: Some TCR beta chains (around 160 of them) were listed as cytomegalovirus-associated.

Measured with immunoSEQ multiplex PCR; TCRdb has only the in-frame clones, and not every one. This table has more than 60,000 clones, 80% to 90% appearing once. About this clone itself: The antigen remains unidentified.

This CDR3 is 14 amino acids long. Germline lookup yields CDR1 SGHRS and CDR2 YFSETQ. With 0 bases removed from V and 6 bases from J, the gap between germline ends came to 10 bases. The receptor was isolated from a woman between 18 and 29 years old in good health and CMV-seronegative. The rearrangement uses TRBV5-1 and TRBJ1-5; D remains ambiguous. Material for sequencing was PBMCs. CDR3 bases: TGCGCCAGCAGCTTGGACGGGGTTGGTCAGCCCCAGCATTTT. It codes for CASSLDGVGQPQHF.